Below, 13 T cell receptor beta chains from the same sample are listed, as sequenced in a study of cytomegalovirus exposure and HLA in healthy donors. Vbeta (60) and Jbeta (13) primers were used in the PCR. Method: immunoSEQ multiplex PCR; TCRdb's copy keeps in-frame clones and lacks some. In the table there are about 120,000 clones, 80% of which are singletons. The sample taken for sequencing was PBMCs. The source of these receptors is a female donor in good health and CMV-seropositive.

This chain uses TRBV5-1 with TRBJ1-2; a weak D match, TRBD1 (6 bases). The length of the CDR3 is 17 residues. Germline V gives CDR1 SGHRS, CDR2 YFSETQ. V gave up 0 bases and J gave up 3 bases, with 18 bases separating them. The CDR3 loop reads CASSLGLRGSVYYGYTF. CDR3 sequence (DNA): TGCGCCAGCAGCTTGGGCCTAAGGGGGTCTGTTTACTATGGCTACACCTTC.

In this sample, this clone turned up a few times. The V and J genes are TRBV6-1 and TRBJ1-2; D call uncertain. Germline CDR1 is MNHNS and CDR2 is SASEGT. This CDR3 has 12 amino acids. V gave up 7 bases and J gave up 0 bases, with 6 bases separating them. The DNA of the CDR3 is TGTGCCAGCAAGGAGGCTAACTATGGCTACACCTTC. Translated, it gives CASKEANYGYTF.

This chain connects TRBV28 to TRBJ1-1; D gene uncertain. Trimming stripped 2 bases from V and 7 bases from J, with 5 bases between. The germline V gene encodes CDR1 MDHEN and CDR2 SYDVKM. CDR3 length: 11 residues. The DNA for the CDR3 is TGTGCCAGCAGTTTAGAGGGTGAAGCTTTCTTT. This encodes CASSLEGEAFF.

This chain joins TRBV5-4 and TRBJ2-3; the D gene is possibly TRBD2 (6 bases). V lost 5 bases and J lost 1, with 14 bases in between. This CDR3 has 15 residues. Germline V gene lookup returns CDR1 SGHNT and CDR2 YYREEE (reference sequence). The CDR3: CASSHPGLGTDTQYF. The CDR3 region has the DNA TGTGCCAGCAGTCATCCGGGACTTGGCACAGATACGCAGTATTTT.

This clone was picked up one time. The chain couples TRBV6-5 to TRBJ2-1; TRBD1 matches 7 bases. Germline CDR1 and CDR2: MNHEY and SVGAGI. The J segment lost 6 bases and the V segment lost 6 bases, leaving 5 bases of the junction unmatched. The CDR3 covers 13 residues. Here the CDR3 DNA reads TGTGCCAGCAGACTGACAGGGACCAATGAGCAGTTCTTC. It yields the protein CASRLTGTNEQFF.

The CDR3 bases are TGCGCCAGCAGCCAAGAACCCGGGTATGGAAACACCATATATTTT. Protein sequence: CASSQEPGYGNTIYF. This sequence joins TRBV4-1 and TRBJ1-3; D not resolved. This CDR3 has 15 amino acids. Germline CDR1 is MGHRA and CDR2 is YSYEKL. V was shortened by 0 bases and J by 3 bases, with 9 bases between the two germline ends.

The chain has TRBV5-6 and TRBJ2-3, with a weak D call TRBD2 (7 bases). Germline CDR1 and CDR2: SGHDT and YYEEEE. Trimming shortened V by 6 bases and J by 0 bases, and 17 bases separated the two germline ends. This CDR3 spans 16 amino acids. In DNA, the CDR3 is TGTGCCAGCACCAATAGGGGGGGACTAAGCACAGATACGCAGTATTTT. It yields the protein CASTNRGGLSTDTQYF.

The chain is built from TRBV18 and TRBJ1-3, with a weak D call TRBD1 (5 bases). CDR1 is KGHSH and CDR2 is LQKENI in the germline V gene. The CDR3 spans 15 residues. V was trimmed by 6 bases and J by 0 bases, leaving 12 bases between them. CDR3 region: CASSTLGHSGNTIYF. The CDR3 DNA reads TGTGCCAGCTCGACCCTCGGACACTCTGGAAACACCATATATTTT.

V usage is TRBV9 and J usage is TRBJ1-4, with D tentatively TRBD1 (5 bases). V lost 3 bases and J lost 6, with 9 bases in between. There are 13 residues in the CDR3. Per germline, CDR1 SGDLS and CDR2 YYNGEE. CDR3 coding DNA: TGTGCCAGCAGCGGTGCGGGGCATGAAAAACTGTTTTTT. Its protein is CASSGAGHEKLFF.

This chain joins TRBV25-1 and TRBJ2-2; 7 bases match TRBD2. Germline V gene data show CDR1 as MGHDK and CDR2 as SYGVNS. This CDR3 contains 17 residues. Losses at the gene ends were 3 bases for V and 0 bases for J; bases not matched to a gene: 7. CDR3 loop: CASSDPSRGANTGELFF. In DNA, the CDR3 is TGTGCCAGCAGTGACCCTTCCCGGGGGGCGAACACCGGGGAGCTGTTTTTT. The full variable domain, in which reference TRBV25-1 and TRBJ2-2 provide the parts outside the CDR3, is EADIYQTPRYLVIGTGKKITLECSQTMGHDKMYWYQQDPGMELHLIHYSYGVNSTEKGDLSSESTVSRIRTEHFPLTLESARPSHTSQYLCASSDPSRGANTGELFFGEGSRLTVL.

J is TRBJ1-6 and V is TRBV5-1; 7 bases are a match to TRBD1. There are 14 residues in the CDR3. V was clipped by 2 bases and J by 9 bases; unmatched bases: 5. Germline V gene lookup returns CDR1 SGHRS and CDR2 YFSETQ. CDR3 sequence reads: CASSLQGSVSPLHF. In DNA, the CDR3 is TGCGCCAGCAGCTTACAGGGGTCGGTTTCACCCCTCCACTTT.

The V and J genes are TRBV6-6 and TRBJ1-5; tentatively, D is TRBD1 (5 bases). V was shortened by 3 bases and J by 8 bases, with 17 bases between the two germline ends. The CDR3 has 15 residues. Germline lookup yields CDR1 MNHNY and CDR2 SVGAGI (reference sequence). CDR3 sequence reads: CASSYRQGLREPQHF. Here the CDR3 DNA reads TGTGCCAGCAGTTATCGGCAGGGTCTCCGGGAGCCCCAGCATTTT.

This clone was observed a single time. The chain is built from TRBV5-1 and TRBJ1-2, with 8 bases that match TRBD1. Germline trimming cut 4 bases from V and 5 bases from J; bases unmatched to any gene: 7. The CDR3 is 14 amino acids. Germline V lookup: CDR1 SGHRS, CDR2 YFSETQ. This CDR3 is CASSTGGWEYGYTF. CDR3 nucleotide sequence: TGCGCCAGCAGCACAGGGGGATGGGAATATGGCTACACCTTC.